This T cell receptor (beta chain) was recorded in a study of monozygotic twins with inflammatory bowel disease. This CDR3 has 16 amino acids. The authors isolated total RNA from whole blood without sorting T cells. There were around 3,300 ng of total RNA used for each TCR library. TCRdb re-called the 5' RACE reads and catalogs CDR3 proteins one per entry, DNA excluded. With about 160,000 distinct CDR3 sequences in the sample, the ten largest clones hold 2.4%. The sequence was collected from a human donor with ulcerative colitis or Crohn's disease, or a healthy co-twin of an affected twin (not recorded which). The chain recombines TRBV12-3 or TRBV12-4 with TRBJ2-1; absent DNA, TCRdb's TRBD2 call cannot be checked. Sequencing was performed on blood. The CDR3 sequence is CASSPASGLARGEQFF.